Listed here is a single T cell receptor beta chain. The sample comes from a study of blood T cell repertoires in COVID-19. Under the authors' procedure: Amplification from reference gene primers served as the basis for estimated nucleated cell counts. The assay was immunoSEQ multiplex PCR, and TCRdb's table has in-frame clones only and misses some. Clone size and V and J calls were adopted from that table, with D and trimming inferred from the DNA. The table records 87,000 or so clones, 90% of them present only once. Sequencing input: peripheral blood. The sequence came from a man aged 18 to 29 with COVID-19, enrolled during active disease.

CDR3 protein: CASSLQRANEQYF. As DNA, the CDR3 is TGTGCCAGCAGCCTTCAGAGGGCAAACGAGCAGTACTTC. The rearrangement links TRBV7-6 to TRBJ2-7, with D possibly TRBD2 on 5 matching bases. Trimming left V 5 bases short and J 5 bases short, with 13 bases between. This CDR3 is built from 13 residues. Germline lookup yields CDR1 SGHVS and CDR2 FNYEAQ.